The 22 T cell receptor beta chains listed next were all sequenced from one sample in a study of blood T cell repertoires in COVID-19. Using immunoSEQ multiplex PCR, the repertoire was profiled, and TCRdb retains in-frame clones only, with some absent. Here the sample spans roughly 310,000 clones, almost 90% being singletons. Sequencing input: peripheral blood. The receptors come from a woman in her 30s with COVID-19, enrolled during active disease.

This rearrangement joins TRBV2 to TRBJ2-2; perhaps TRBD1 as D (5 bases). Germline values: CDR1 SNHLY, CDR2 FYNNEI. Between the trimmed V and J ends, which lost 5 bases and 9 bases, there was a span of 10 bases. The CDR3 extends over 12 amino acids. The CDR3, as DNA: TGTGCCAGCAGTTGGACATCTCGGGAGCTGTTTTTT. It is translated as CASSWTSRELFF.

This chain links TRBV28 with TRBJ2-1, with 13 bases matching TRBD2. Germline V gene sequence: CDR1 MDHEN, CDR2 SYDVKM. CDR3 length: 20 residues. V dropped 5 bases and J dropped 1; count of bases not matched to a gene: 14. The CDR3 region has the DNA TGTGCCAGCAGTGCTGGGTGGACTAGCGGGAGTTCGGGGTCCTACAATGAGCAGTTCTTC. It is translated as CASSAGWTSGSSGSYNEQFF.

As concerns this clone: Compared with germline, one end of the junction differs, possibly owing to a read error. The same CDR3 is also encoded by other DNA sequences in this sample. The rearrangement uses TRBV27 and TRBJ2-7; 9 bases agree with TRBD2. From germline, CDR1 is MNHEY and CDR2 SMNVEV (reference sequence). The CDR3 sequence is 14 residues long. CDR3 coding DNA: TGTGCCAGCAGTCCCGGGACTAGCAACTACGAGCAGTATTTC. Its protein is CASSPGTSNYEQYF.

On this clone: Other DNA sequences in this sample translate to the same CDR3. The V gene is TRBV28, the J gene TRBJ1-5; possibly TRBD1 for D (5 bases). The V end lost 2 bases, the J end lost 5 bases, and 22 bases lay between the germline ends. Germline V gives CDR1 MDHEN, CDR2 SYDVKM. This CDR3 comprises 18 residues. CDR3 amino acids: CASSLSPGLGSLDQPQHF. For the CDR3, the DNA is TGTGCCAGCAGTTTAAGTCCAGGGTTAGGGTCTCTGGATCAGCCCCAGCATTTT.

The chain links TRBV7-6 to TRBJ2-1; TRBD2 agrees at 8 bases. CDR3 length: 16 amino acids. V shed 5 bases and J 1 base; nucleotides not matched to a gene: 7. Germline values: CDR1 SGHVS, CDR2 FNYEAQ. The CDR3, as DNA: TGTGCCAGCAGCCCACCTAGCGGGTGGTCCTACAATGAGCAGTTCTTC. Its protein product is CASSPPSGWSYNEQFF.

The count of this clone is one. The same CDR3 is also encoded by other DNA sequences in this sample. This chain uses TRBV27 with TRBJ1-2; tentative D call: TRBD1 (6 bases). The CDR3 is made up of 13 amino acids. The germline V gene encodes CDR1 MNHEY and CDR2 SMNVEV (reference sequence). Between the trimmed V and J ends, which lost 2 bases and 4 bases, there was a span of 8 bases. CDR3 in DNA: TGTGCCAGCAGTTTACGGGGGGCCTATGGCTACACCTTC. Translating gives CASSLRGAYGYTF.

This clone was counted a single time. V usage is TRBV10-3 and J usage is TRBJ2-1; unclear D gene. The germline V gene encodes CDR1 ENHRY and CDR2 SYGVKD. The length of the CDR3 is 18 residues. Trimming removed 0 bases from V and 3 bases from J, with 18 bases in between. In nucleotides, the CDR3 is TGTGCCATCAGTGAGTCGAGTGGTCCCGCTAGTTACTACAATGAGCAGTTCTTC. Amino acid sequence: CAISESSGPASYYNEQFF.

J is TRBJ2-1 and V is TRBV5-1, with 8 positions matching TRBD2. This CDR3 has 14 residues. The V and J ends lost 7 bases and 6 bases, in that order; junction bases with no gene match: 9. Germline V gene data show CDR1 as SGHRS and CDR2 as YFSETQ. The CDR3 here is CASRRVSGGNEQFF. In DNA, the CDR3 is TGCGCCAGCCGAAGAGTGAGCGGGGGCAATGAGCAGTTCTTC.

The V and J genes are TRBV29-1 and TRBJ2-1, with 12 bases fitting TRBD2. CDR1 is SQVTM and CDR2 is ANQGSEA in the germline V gene. This CDR3 is 14 amino acids long. Germline trimming cut 7 bases from V and 10 bases from J; bases unmatched to any gene: 11. CDR3 bases: TGCAGCGCTGGGCTAGCGGGGGGGAGGAGCGAGCAGTTCTTC. Translated: CSAGLAGGRSEQFF.

The J gene is TRBJ2-3, the V gene TRBV5-8; TRBD2 is a possible D gene (5 bases). V was trimmed by 4 bases and J by 6 bases, leaving 18 bases between them. Germline V lookup: CDR1 SGHTS, CDR2 YDEGEE. This CDR3 has 15 residues. CDR3 DNA sequence: TGTGCCAGCAGCCCCCACCGGGATCGGACGGATACGCAGTATTTT. This codes for CASSPHRDRTDTQYF.

The table lists this clone with a count of one. The CDR3 reads CSVSRQGDTEAFF. CDR3 DNA sequence: TGCAGCGTTTCTAGACAGGGTGACACTGAAGCTTTCTTT. V usage is TRBV29-1 and J usage is TRBJ1-1, with 7 bases that match TRBD1. Germline CDR1 SQVTM, CDR2 ANQGSEA. The CDR3 is 13 amino acids. J gave up 3 bases and V 5 bases, and 6 bases lay outside the gene matches.

The chain joins TRBV6-5 to TRBJ1-2, with a possible D match to TRBD1 (6 bases). The CDR3 sequence is 15 residues long. Germline V lookup: CDR1 MNHEY, CDR2 SVGAGI. V was shortened by 7 bases and J by 6 bases, with 21 bases between the two germline ends. The CDR3 loop reads CASISRGGPRNGYTF. CDR3 DNA: TGTGCCAGCATCTCCCGGGGGGGGCCCAGAAATGGCTACACCTTC.

This rearrangement joins TRBV11-2 to TRBJ2-2; maybe TRBD1 (8 bases). CDR3 length: 15 residues. Trimming took 5 bases from V and 5 from J, leaving 15 bases between them. Germline lookup yields CDR1 SGHAT and CDR2 FQNNGV. DNA for the CDR3: TGTGCCAGCAGCCAGGGGGCGCGGGAGACCGGGGAGCTGTTTTTT. This codes for CASSQGARETGELFF.

V usage is TRBV30 and J usage is TRBJ1-1; 7 nucleotides align to TRBD1. The CDR3 extends over 14 amino acids. Germline-derived CDR1 and CDR2 are GTSNPN and SVGIG (reference sequence). Trimming removed 5 bases from V and 7 bases from J; junction bases left unmatched: 13. CDR3 residues: CAWGIDRANDEAFF. CDR3 nucleotides: TGTGCCTGGGGAATCGACAGGGCCAATGATGAAGCTTTCTTT.

The sample holds one count of this clone. The V and J genes are TRBV28 and TRBJ1-1; tentatively, D is TRBD1 (5 bases). Germline V gene lookup returns CDR1 MDHEN and CDR2 SYDVKM. Trimming removed 6 bases from V and 6 bases from J, with 20 bases in between. This CDR3 is built from 15 residues. The CDR3: CASRPDRPSRAEAFF. For the CDR3, the DNA is TGTGCCAGCAGACCCGACAGACCCTCTAGGGCTGAAGCTTTCTTT.

This clone was counted only a few times. J is TRBJ1-1 and V is TRBV29-1; no clear D gene. Trimming shortened V by 4 bases and J by 5 bases, and 17 bases separated the two germline ends. In germline, CDR1 is SQVTM, CDR2 ANQGSEA. CDR3 size: 14 residues. The CDR3 region is CSVVREGAKTEAFF. CDR3 DNA sequence: TGCAGCGTTGTGCGTGAGGGCGCGAAAACTGAAGCTTTCTTT. The variable domain in full, with the rest retrieved from reference TRBV29-1 and TRBJ1-1, is SAVISQKPSRDICQRGTSLTIQCQVDSQVTMMFWYRQQPGQSLTLIATANQGSEATYESGFVIDKFPISRPNLTFSTLTVSNMSPEDSSIYLCSVVREGAKTEAFFGQGTRLTVV.

V is TRBV24-1 and J is TRBJ1-2; perhaps TRBD1 as D (6 bases). Trimming removed 3 bases from V and 4 bases from J, with 11 bases in between. Germline V gene sequence: CDR1 KGHDR, CDR2 SFDVKD. The CDR3 has 14 residues. DNA of the CDR3: TGTGCCACCAGTGATCGTAACAGGGCCTATGGCTACACCTTC. This encodes CATSDRNRAYGYTF.

The V call is TRBV11-1, the J call TRBJ1-1; 8 positions match TRBD1. The CDR3 covers 14 residues. V shed 3 bases, J shed 6 bases, and the junction held 6 bases outside the gene matches. CDR1 SGHAT and CDR2 FQDESV come from the germline V gene (reference sequence). The CDR3 DNA sequence: TGTGCCAGCAGCTTTGTCAGGGGGCAATCTGAAGCTTTCTTT. Its protein product is CASSFVRGQSEAFF.

V gene TRBV6-5 combines with J gene TRBJ2-5; D gene ambiguous. Germline CDR1 is MNHEY and CDR2 is SVGAGI. Trimming pared 7 bases from V and 5 bases from J, leaving 8 bases between. The CDR3 covers 11 residues. The CDR3 sequence: CASTGLETQYF. The DNA for the CDR3 is TGTGCCAGCACGGGTTTGGAGACCCAGTACTTC.

This chain joins TRBV19 and TRBJ2-1, with 10 bases identical to TRBD2. Germline V gives CDR1 LNHDA, CDR2 SQIVND (reference sequence). The length of the CDR3 is 18 residues. V gave up 6 bases and J gave up 3 bases; unmatched junction bases: 14. CDR3 amino acids: CASRQGRGGLAHYNEQFF. CDR3 bases: TGTGCCAGTAGACAGGGGCGAGGGGGACTAGCGCACTACAATGAGCAGTTCTTC.

The V call is TRBV27, the J call TRBJ2-7; D not resolved. CDR1 MNHEY and CDR2 SMNVEV come from the germline V gene (reference sequence). This CDR3 contains 14 residues. V was trimmed by 5 bases and J by 3 bases, leaving 14 bases between them. Written as DNA, the CDR3 is TGTGCCAGCAGTGTAACACCCCGGGTCTACGAGCAGTACTTC. Translating gives CASSVTPRVYEQYF.

This clone was observed once. This chain connects TRBV30 to TRBJ1-2; D unresolved. Germline V gene sequence: CDR1 GTSNPN, CDR2 SVGIG (reference sequence). The length of the CDR3 is 11 residues. Here the CDR3 DNA reads TGTGCGTCTACGGGGTGGGATGGCTACACCTTC. Its protein product is CASTGWDGYTF. Supplemented by reference TRBV30 and TRBJ1-2, the full variable domain reads SQTIHQWPATLVQPVGSPLSLECTVEGTSNPNLYWYRQAAGRGLQLLFYSVGIGQISSEVPQNLSASRPQDRQFILSSKKLLLSDSGFYLCASTGWDGYTFGSGTRLTVV.